This T cell receptor beta chain was profiled in a study of metastatic and nonmetastatic thyroid tumors. No patient had received any treatment before thyroid surgery. Germline values: CDR1 MNHNS, CDR2 SASEGT. The CDR3 loop spans 13 amino acids. Trimming cost V 4 bases and J 4 bases, with 10 bases left between them. TCRdb re-processed the PCR reads through MiXCR. The repertoire holds about 12,000 clones, with 30% to 35% as singletons. This clonotype originated in a female donor with papillary thyroid cancer or a benign thyroid nodule (not recorded which). Some clones in this sample may be carry-over from other donors' samples. V gene TRBV6-1 combines with J gene TRBJ2-5, with D perhaps being TRBD1 or TRBD2 (5 bases each). Sample: tumor tissue. CDR3 protein: CASSVTRGETQYF. The CDR3 DNA follows: TGTGCCAGCAGTGTCACGAGGGGAGAGACCCAGTACTTC.